This TCR beta chain was captured in a study of PD-1 blockade in classical Hodgkin lymphoma. Whole-study context: Nivolumab dosed at 3 mg/kg went to patients intravenously every 2 weeks. Study-wide results and caveats: TCR diversity in CD4+, not CD8+, cells rose significantly by C4D1.

Time point defined: cycle 4 day 1 (C4D1), after 5 to 7 weeks of nivolumab. The patients all showed relapse after autologous stem cell transplantation, while their brentuximab vedotin exposure varied. The CDR3 is 15 residues long. CDR1 MDHEN and CDR2 SYDVKM come from the germline V gene. The ends were cut back, 2 bases at V and 1 base at J, with 11 bases in the middle. The assay was immunoSEQ multiplex PCR, and TCRdb's table has in-frame clones only and misses some. This sample yields almost 95,000 clones, of which 75% to 85% are seen a single time; approximately 17% belongs to the top ten. For this clone: Antigen specificity is unknown.

This sequence joins TRBV28 and TRBJ1-1; TRBD1 might be the D (6 bases). The TCR originated in a human donor with classical Hodgkin lymphoma. This sample comprised peripheral blood mononuclear cells (PBMCs), obtained before the fourth cycle of nivolumab. The CDR3 reads CASSLRGGGNTEAFF. DNA for the CDR3: TGTGCCAGCAGTTTAAGGGGGGGTGGGAACACTGAAGCTTTCTTT.